This T cell receptor beta chain was obtained from a study of blood T cell repertoires in COVID-19. As for the study in general: COVID-19 samples, acute and convalescent, were from the United States, Italy and Spain.

Germline CDR1 is LNHNV and CDR2 is YYDKDF (reference sequence). There are 16 residues in the CDR3. V was shortened by 0 bases and J by 4 bases, with 13 bases between the two germline ends. The protocol was immunoSEQ multiplex PCR, while the TCRdb copy is restricted to in-frame clones and leaves out a portion. This table holds approximately 80,000 clones, 65% to 90% found once. This chain links TRBV15 with TRBJ1-5; TRBD1 might be the D (5 bases). The TCR sequence derives from a man of 80 years or more with acute or convalescent COVID-19. What was sequenced was peripheral blood. The CDR3 region is CATSRDGGEWNQPQHF. Written as DNA, the CDR3 is TGTGCCACCAGCAGAGATGGAGGGGAATGGAATCAGCCCCAGCATTTT.